Listed below are T cell receptor beta chains from one sample, sequenced in a study of T-cell memory formation after mild COVID-19. From the 5' RACE reads, TCRdb called clonotypes with MiXCR, one entry per CDR3 protein. The sample lists under 400,000 distinct CDR3 sequences, approximately 21% occurring once. Sequencing was performed on PBMCs or a T cell subset sorted from them (not recorded which). The receptors were sampled from an adult woman who had mild COVID-19 (a few samples of this study predate the infection). Cell type and time point are not known. Both conserved end residues are part of each CDR3. A D gene is named only where the DNA matches it firmly. Some rows mark clone size as missing; the rest say once, few, many or name a class of expanded clone.

V gene	clone size	J gene	D gene	CDR3 protein	CDR3 DNA
TRBV20-1	-	TRBJ2-7	-	CSATDSFYEQYF	TGCAGTGCAACGGACAGTTTCTACGAGCAGTACTTC
TRBV25-1	many	TRBJ2-7	TRBD2	CASSGERDSSSYEQYF	TGTGCCAGCAGTGGGGAGCGGGACTCAAGCTCCTACGAGCAGTACTTC
TRBV20-1	few	TRBJ2-4	-	CSAFGGNIQYF	TGCAGTGCTTTCGGGGGCAACATTCAGTACTTC
TRBV4-2	few	TRBJ1-1	-	CASSQEQLNTEAFF	TGTGCCAGCAGCCAAGAACAGTTGAACACTGAAGCTTTCTTT
TRBV6-6	-	TRBJ1-2	-	CATTHRDDYGYTF	TGTGCCACCACCCACAGGGATGACTATGGCTACACCTTC
TRBV12-3/TRBV12-4	-	TRBJ1-5	TRBD1	CASSLDGTGIRPQHF	TGTGCCAGCAGTTTAGATGGGACAGGGATCCGGCCCCAGCATTTT
TRBV27	-	TRBJ1-2	TRBD1	CASRRTGGYLLLYGYTF	TGTGCCAGCAGACGGACAGGGGGCTACCTTCTATTATATGGCTACACCTTC
TRBV12-3/TRBV12-4	few	TRBJ2-5	-	CASSLGWGETQYF	TGTGCCAGCAGTTTGGGATGGGGGGAGACCCAGTACTTC
TRBV12-3/TRBV12-4	many	TRBJ2-1	TRBD2	CASSLFSGFTYNEQFF	TGTGCCAGCAGTTTGTTTAGCGGGTTTACCTACAATGAGCAGTTCTTC
TRBV29-1	-	TRBJ1-1	-	CSVYPRHTEAFF	TGCAGCGTGTATCCTCGTCACACTGAAGCTTTCTTT
TRBV3-1	-	TRBJ2-7	TRBD2	CASSPRGGHKEQYF	TGTGCCAGCAGCCCGCGGGGGGGGCACAAGGAGCAGTACTTC
TRBV7-9	-	TRBJ1-1	-	CASSFPGKNTEAFF	TGTGCCAGCAGCTTTCCGGGAAAAAACACTGAAGCTTTCTTT
TRBV5-1	-	TRBJ1-1	-	CASSIGANSPEAFF	TGCGCCAGCAGCATCGGGGCGAACAGCCCTGAAGCTTTCTTT
TRBV11-3	few	TRBJ1-2	-	CASSAGGLEYYGYTF	TGTGCCAGCAGCGCGGGCGGGCTGGAATACTATGGCTACACCTTC
TRBV29-1	-	TRBJ2-7	TRBD2	CSVLGTSGTYEQYF	TGCAGCGTCCTCGGTACTAGCGGTACCTACGAGCAGTACTTC
TRBV7-2	-	TRBJ2-7	-	CASSPGRRRSYEQYF	TGTGCCAGCAGCCCCGGACGGCGACGCTCCTACGAGCAGTACTTC
TRBV7-9	few	TRBJ2-3	-	CASSPPPGRATDTQYF	TGTGCCAGCAGCCCCCCTCCGGGCAGAGCCACAGATACGCAGTATTTT
TRBV2	-	TRBJ2-7	TRBD1	CASSDITRQGQYF	TGTGCCAGCAGTGATATTACTAGACAGGGGCAGTACTTC
TRBV11-2	few	TRBJ2-5	TRBD2	CASSLVPGLAIETQYF	TGTGCCAGCAGCTTAGTTCCGGGACTAGCGATAGAGACCCAGTACTTC
TRBV7-6	-	TRBJ2-1	-	CASSLGSSTSSYNEQFF	TGTGCCAGCAGCTTAGGATCATCGACGAGCTCCTACAATGAGCAGTTCTTC
TRBV15	-	TRBJ2-1	-	CATSREGETSNEQFF	TGTGCCACCAGCAGAGAGGGAGAAACTAGCAATGAGCAGTTCTTC
TRBV12-3/TRBV12-4	-	TRBJ1-5	-	CASRKGRGNQPQHF	TGTGCCAGCAGGAAAGGAAGGGGCAATCAGCCCCAGCATTTT
TRBV5-1	-	TRBJ2-2	-	CASSLGPMNTGELFF	TGCGCCAGCAGCTTGGGGCCGATGAACACCGGGGAGCTGTTTTTT
TRBV12-3/TRBV12-4	-	TRBJ2-4	TRBD2	CASSLLFRHGLAGAPLAKNIQYF	TGTGCCAGCAGTTTACTTTTTCGTCACGGACTAGCGGGGGCACCCCTAGCCAAAAACATTCAGTACTTC
TRBV7-2	-	TRBJ1-2	-	CASSFGSSNYGYTF	TGTGCCAGCAGCTTTGGCAGCTCTAACTATGGCTACACCTTC
TRBV9	-	TRBJ2-5	-	CASSVGVIQAETQYF	TGTGCCAGCAGCGTGGGGGTTATCCAGGCGGAGACCCAGTACTTC
TRBV5-1	few	TRBJ1-2	-	CASSLALGGGYGYTF	TGCGCCAGCAGCTTGGCCTTGGGGGGAGGCTATGGCTACACCTTC